The clone carrying this T cell receptor (beta chain) was recorded a few times. Authors' data handling: Amplification from reference gene primers served as the basis for estimated nucleated cell counts. Profiled with immunoSEQ multiplex PCR; TCRdb holds only in-frame clones, not every one. For V, J and clone size, that table is used; D and trimming come from the DNA. This sample has more than 300,000 clones; 88% occur once, and the top ten carry around 6.6%. The data belong to a study of blood T cell repertoires in COVID-19. V lost 0 bases, J lost 5 bases, and 10 bases lay in between. The CDR3 has 14 residues. CDR1 and CDR2 from the germline V gene are LNHDA and SQIVND (reference sequence).

The TCR originated in an older woman with COVID-19, enrolled during active disease. The sequenced sample was peripheral blood. The chain employs TRBV19 and TRBJ1-1; D is ambiguous. CDR3 coding DNA: TGTGCCAGTAGTATAGAAACGGTCAGGACTGAAGCTTTCTTT. The encoded protein is CASSIETVRTEAFF. Based on the CDR3 plus reference TRBV19 and TRBJ1-1, the full variable domain is DGGITQSPKYLFRKEGQNVTLSCEQNLNHDAMYWYRQDPGQGLRLIYYSQIVNDFQKGDIAEGYSVSREKKESFPLTVTSAQKNPTAFYLCASSIETVRTEAFFGQGTRLTVV.